This T cell receptor beta chain was recovered during a study of type 1 and type 2 diabetes patients. The overall study: Magnetic bead positive selection isolated CD4+ or CD8+ T cells from PBMCs.

The PCR template was genomic DNA. Amplification of the beta chain CDR3 used 30 forward and 13 reverse multiplex primers. MiXCR, run by TCRdb on the multiplex PCR reads, gives a single entry per CDR3 protein. Here the sample spans 280,000 or so distinct CDR3 sequences, roughly 44% being singletons. General observations from the study: V and J gene usage correlated at roughly 0.97 between type 2 diabetes and control samples.

Details on this clonotype: What it binds is not known.

This CDR3 region has 14 residues. Trimming removed 0 bases from V and 7 bases from J; junction bases left unmatched: 4. Per germline, CDR1 LGHNA and CDR2 YNFKEQ. The TCR originated in a man aged 18-30 years with type 2 diabetes. The sample comprised peripheral blood mononuclear cells (PBMCs). The chain couples TRBV4-2 to TRBJ2-7; 9 bases line up with TRBD1. CDR3 loop: CASSQEQGAREQYF. CDR3 bases: TGTGCCAGCAGCCAAGAACAGGGGGCGAGGGAGCAGTACTTC.